These 15 T cell receptor beta chains share one sample of origin, sequenced in a study of cytotoxic CD8 clonotypes in ibrutinib-treated CLL. Profiling relied on immunoSEQ multiplex PCR, and the TCRdb table lists in-frame clones only, not all of them. The sample comprises some 76,000 clones, approximately 82% of which are singletons, and about 38% rests with the top ten. Material: PBMCs, obtained after 24 months of ibrutinib treatment. Receptors were obtained from a human donor with chronic lymphocytic leukemia.

The J gene is TRBJ2-3, the V gene TRBV30; weak D call: TRBD2 (6 bases). The CDR3 loop spans 13 amino acids. CDR1 and CDR2 from the germline V gene are GTSNPN and SVGIG (reference sequence). The V and J ends lost 1 base and 5 bases respectively, with 10 bases between them. The CDR3 protein is CAWSAGRRDTQYF. The CDR3 nucleotides are TGTGCCTGGAGTGCCGGGAGACGAGATACGCAGTATTTT.

V usage is TRBV7-9 and J usage is TRBJ1-5; D remains unclear. This CDR3 region has 13 residues. V gave up 2 bases and J gave up 5 bases, with 7 bases separating them. Germline V lookup: CDR1 SEHNR, CDR2 FQNEAQ (reference sequence). CDR3 amino acids: CASSLSRDQPQHF. As DNA, the CDR3 is TGTGCCAGCAGCTTATCGCGGGATCAGCCCCAGCATTTT.

The chain links TRBV4-2 to TRBJ2-6, with 9 bases that match TRBD1. The J segment lost 1 base and the V segment lost 0 bases, leaving 13 bases of the junction unmatched. The CDR3 loop spans 21 amino acids. Looked up from germline, CDR1 is LGHNA and CDR2 is YNFKEQ. CDR3: CASSQDWGTGSIVSGANVLTF. DNA for the CDR3: TGTGCCAGCAGCCAAGATTGGGGGACAGGGAGCATAGTTTCTGGGGCCAACGTCCTGACTTTC.

The rearrangement links TRBV5-1 to TRBJ2-7; 12 bases fit TRBD1. The J segment lost 5 bases and the V segment lost 4 bases, leaving 7 bases of the junction unmatched. Germline CDR1 and CDR2: SGHRS and YFSETQ. The CDR3 is made up of 15 amino acids. The CDR3 loop is CASSQGGTGGHEQYF. Here the CDR3 DNA reads TGCGCCAGCAGCCAAGGTGGGACAGGGGGCCACGAGCAGTACTTC. The entire variable domain, with the rest obtained from reference TRBV5-1 and TRBJ2-7, is as follows: KAGVTQTPRYLIKTRGQQVTLSCSPISGHRSVSWYQQTPGQGLQFLFEYFSETQRNKGNFPGRFSGRQFSNSRSEMNVSTLELGDSALYLCASSQGGTGGHEQYFGPGTRLTVT.

This chain uses TRBV28 with TRBJ2-7; 10 nucleotides match TRBD2. The CDR3 consists of 15 residues. Germline CDR1 reads MDHEN; CDR2 reads SYDVKM. Losses at the gene ends were 2 bases for V and 5 bases for J; bases not matched to a gene: 6. The CDR3, as DNA: TGTGCCAGCAGTTTACTGCCTAGCGGGAGTAACGAGCAGTACTTC. This sequence encodes CASSLLPSGSNEQYF.

J is TRBJ1-4 and V is TRBV11-2; D is unclear. Germline V gene sequence: CDR1 SGHAT, CDR2 FQNNGV. The CDR3 has 12 amino acids. V was cut by 5 bases and J by 5 bases, with 6 bases left in between. The CDR3 DNA reads as TGTGCCAGCAGCCCATTCAATGAAAAACTGTTTTTT. Residues: CASSPFNEKLFF.

This clone showed up just once. V is TRBV18 and J is TRBJ2-5; 8 bases match TRBD1. Losses at the gene ends were 3 bases for V and 4 bases for J; bases not matched to a gene: 10. The germline V gene has CDR1 KGHSH and CDR2 LQKENI. The CDR3 runs 16 residues. In DNA, the CDR3 is TGTGCCAGCTCACCGCTCGGACAGGGTTTAGGAGAGACCCAGTACTTC. The encoded protein is CASSPLGQGLGETQYF.

This chain uses TRBV15 with TRBJ2-5; no clear D gene. The J call is uncertain, as TRBJ2-7 better fits the DNA end. The length of the CDR3 is 16 residues. Germline CDR1 and CDR2: LNHNV and YYDKDF (reference sequence). CDR3 nucleotide sequence: TGTGCCACCAGCAGAGACGTAGCACTTGGCTCCTACGAGCAGTACTTC. Its translation is CATSRDVALGSYEQYF.

The chain carries TRBV28 and TRBJ2-7, with a tentative D call TRBD1 (5 bases). The germline V gene has CDR1 MDHEN and CDR2 SYDVKM. The CDR3 covers 14 residues. The V end was cut by 0 bases, the J end by 6 bases, with 12 bases between. CDR3 sequence: CASSLWGPLREQYF. In DNA, the CDR3 is TGTGCCAGCAGTTTATGGGGGCCTTTGCGCGAGCAGTACTTC.

The chain has TRBV11-2 and TRBJ2-1; no definite D call. Trimming shortened V by 5 bases and J by 13 bases, and 12 bases separated the two germline ends. There are 11 residues in the CDR3. In germline, CDR1 is SGHAT, CDR2 FQNNGV. CDR3: CASSRGLAQFF. CDR3 DNA: TGTGCCAGCAGCCGAGGATTAGCCCAGTTCTTC.

The chain has TRBV2 and TRBJ1-1; perhaps TRBD1 as D (5 bases). The CDR3 extends over 13 amino acids. Germline CDR1 is SNHLY and CDR2 is FYNNEI. The ends were cut back, 2 bases at V and 4 bases at J, with 8 bases in the middle. The CDR3 reads CASSESGGTEAFF. CDR3 DNA: TGTGCCAGCAGTGAATCGGGGGGCACTGAAGCTTTCTTT.

V and J are TRBV28 and TRBJ2-7; 9 bases fit TRBD1. The CDR3 sequence is 15 residues long. CDR1 and CDR2 from the germline V gene are MDHEN and SYDVKM. With V trimmed by 8 bases and J by 4 bases, 12 bases remained unmatched. CDR3 DNA: TGTGCCAGCTCCCAATCCGGGACAGGGTATTACGAGCAGTACTTC. Its protein is CASSQSGTGYYEQYF.

This clone was found once. Written as DNA, the CDR3 is TGTGCCAGCAGCTTAGATTTCGGAGCGGGAGATACGCAGTATTTT. Translation: CASSLDFGAGDTQYF. This chain uses TRBV7-2 with TRBJ2-3, with a tentative D call TRBD2 (6 bases). Germline CDR1 reads SGHTA; CDR2 reads FQGNSA. This CDR3 has 15 amino acids. Trimming cost V 1 base and J 5 bases, with 13 bases left between them.

This CDR3 reads CASRQGPFNEQYF. The CDR3 nucleotides are TGTGCCAGTCGACAGGGGCCCTTCAACGAGCAGTACTTC. The V and J genes are TRBV6-5 and TRBJ2-7; 8 bases line up with TRBD1. Germline CDR1 is MNHEY and CDR2 is SVGAGI. CDR3 length: 13 residues. Unmatched junction bases numbered 9, after V lost 9 bases and J lost 5 bases.

To note about this clone: At one boundary the junction diverges from the germline segment, which might be a read error. The chain couples TRBV5-1 to TRBJ2-1, with D perhaps matching TRBD1 (5 bases). In germline, CDR1 is SGHRS, CDR2 YFSETQ. The CDR3 runs 13 residues. The CDR3 bases are TGCGCCAGCAGCTTGGAAGGGGTCAATGGGCAGTTCTTC. Its protein product is CASSLEGVNGQFF.